These 4 T cell receptor beta chains were sequenced from one sample in a study of cytomegalovirus exposure and HLA in healthy donors. 60 Vbeta and 13 Jbeta primers were used in PCR. TCRdb keeps only in-frame clones here, not all; method: immunoSEQ multiplex PCR. The sample has 150,000 or so clones; less than 80% are singletons. The sample taken for sequencing was PBMCs. All receptors come from a man under 40 in good health and CMV-seronegative.

The chain recombines TRBV7-9 with TRBJ1-6; possible D gene TRBD1, 6 bases. The V gene lost 0 bases and the J gene lost 5 bases, with 14 bases spanning the gap. The germline gives CDR1 SEHNR, CDR2 FQNEAQ (reference sequence). The CDR3 has 17 amino acids. The CDR3 is CASSLAVGGADNSPLHF. Here the CDR3 DNA reads TGTGCCAGCAGCTTAGCCGTGGGGGGGGCGGATAATTCACCCCTCCACTTT.

Concerning this clone itself: The sample carries other DNA sequences with the same CDR3. The rearrangement joins TRBV5-4 to TRBJ2-7; 7 bases match TRBD2. With V trimmed by 0 bases and J by 7 bases, 4 bases remained unmatched. The CDR3 spans 13 residues. Germline CDR1 reads SGHNT; CDR2 reads YYREEE (reference sequence). CDR3 loop: CASSLAGGNEQYF. CDR3 sequence (DNA): TGTGCCAGCAGCTTGGCCGGGGGGAATGAGCAGTACTTC.

The V and J genes are TRBV28 and TRBJ1-2; D remains unclear. The germline V and J ends were trimmed by 3 bases and 4 bases, with 12 bases remaining between them. Germline-derived CDR1 and CDR2 are MDHEN and SYDVKM. This CDR3 comprises 14 residues. CDR3 loop: CASSFADTLYGYTF. The CDR3 DNA sequence: TGTGCCAGCAGTTTTGCAGACACTCTCTATGGCTACACCTTC.

The rearrangement joins TRBV9 to TRBJ2-7; D is undetermined. Germline-derived CDR1 and CDR2 are SGDLS and YYNGEE. The CDR3 length is 12 residues. The V end was cut by 0 bases, the J end by 3 bases, with 4 bases between. CDR3 nucleotides: TGTGCCAGCAGCGTAGACAGCTACGAGCAGTACTTC. Amino acid sequence: CASSVDSYEQYF.